These T cell receptor beta chains were read from a single sample in a study of shared clonotypes between healthy human individuals. Profiling relied on immunoSEQ multiplex PCR, and the TCRdb table lists in-frame clones only, not all of them. The sample has about 2.4 million clones; roughly 92% are singletons. Material: naive CD4+ T cells sorted from blood. These TCRs come from a man younger than 35 in good health. Both conserved end residues are part of each CDR3. Each record gives: clone size, D gene, V gene, J gene, CDR3 protein, CDR3 DNA. D genes are given only for firm matches. Only part of the rows carry a size: once, few, many, or a class if the clone is expanded.

once	TRBD2	TRBV6-1	TRBJ2-7	CASMTSGLSYEQYF	TGTGCCAGCATGACTAGCGGGTTGTCCTACGAGCAGTACTTC
-	-	TRBV6-1	TRBJ2-3	CASLIGLINTDTQYF	TGTGCCAGCCTAATCGGACTGATCAACACAGATACGCAGTATTTT
-	-	TRBV5-1	TRBJ1-1	CASSTGQRGTEAFF	TGCGCCAGCAGCACCGGACAGAGGGGAACTGAAGCTTTCTTT
-	-	TRBV6-5	TRBJ1-1	CASSYRPPGARTEAFF	TGTGCCAGCAGTTATCGCCCGCCGGGGGCGAGGACTGAAGCTTTCTTT
-	TRBD2	TRBV7-9	TRBJ2-5	CASSLGGLAGQETQYF	TGTGCCAGCAGCTTAGGTGGACTAGCGGGACAAGAGACCCAGTACTTC
-	-	TRBV5-1	TRBJ2-3	CASSLSGSSTDTQYF	TGCGCCAGCAGCCTCAGCGGCTCGAGCACAGATACGCAGTATTTT
-	-	TRBV30	TRBJ2-5	CAWSGWASQETQYF	TGTGCCTGGAGCGGCTGGGCCAGCCAAGAGACCCAGTACTTC
-	-	TRBV5-1	TRBJ1-1	CASSLIGLTNTEAFF	TGCGCCAGCAGCTTGATAGGCCTGACGAACACTGAAGCTTTCTTT
-	TRBD1	TRBV5-1	TRBJ2-7	CASSLDGQGSREQYF	TGCGCCAGCAGCTTGGATGGACAGGGTAGCCGCGAGCAGTACTTC
-	-	TRBV5-4	TRBJ2-3	CASSDGGSSATDTQYF	TGTGCCAGCAGCGATGGTGGGAGTTCCGCCACAGATACGCAGTATTTT
-	TRBD2	TRBV11-1	TRBJ2-3	CASSQMGLASGTDTQYF	TGTGCCAGCAGCCAAATGGGACTAGCGTCTGGGACAGATACGCAGTATTTT
-	TRBD1	TRBV5-6	TRBJ1-6	CASSFQGVNSPLHF	TGTGCCAGCAGCTTCCAGGGGGTTAATTCACCCCTCCACTTT
-	-	TRBV28	TRBJ1-6	CASSLAGNYNSPLHF	TGTGCCAGCAGTTTAGCAGGGAACTATAATTCACCCCTCCACTTT
-	-	TRBV5-1	TRBJ1-4	CASSPDGLNEKLFF	TGCGCCAGCAGCCCGGACGGACTTAATGAAAAACTGTTTTTT
-	TRBD1	TRBV6-1	TRBJ2-7	CASSPDRGGSYEQYF	TGTGCCAGCAGTCCCGACAGGGGGGGGTCCTACGAGCAGTACTTC
-	-	TRBV5-1	TRBJ1-1	CASSLGRNTEAFF	TGCGCCAGCAGCTTGGGCAGGAACACTGAAGCTTTCTTT
-	TRBD2	TRBV18	TRBJ2-3	CASSPATSGGTDTQYF	TGTGCCAGCTCACCCGCGACTAGCGGCGGCACAGATACGCAGTATTTT
-	-	TRBV9	TRBJ2-7	CASSVGGVGYEQYF	TGTGCCAGCAGCGTAGGGGGGGTTGGCTACGAGCAGTACTTC
-	TRBD1	TRBV19	TRBJ1-5	CASRTGGVGGNQPQHF	TGTGCCAGCAGGACAGGGGGCGTAGGGGGCAATCAGCCCCAGCATTTT
-	-	TRBV18	TRBJ1-3	CASSPRGNTIYF	TGTGCCAGCTCACCCAGGGGAAACACCATATATTTT
-	-	TRBV7-2	TRBJ1-3	CASSLSYSGNTIYF	TGTGCCAGCAGCTTGAGCTACTCTGGAAACACCATATATTTT
-	-	TRBV5-4	TRBJ2-5	CASSLSRAQLETQYF	TGTGCCAGCAGCTTGAGCCGGGCTCAGCTAGAGACCCAGTACTTC
-	-	TRBV4-3	TRBJ1-2	CASSQDRGGKGGYTF	TGCGCCAGCAGCCAAGATCGGGGGGGGAAGGGTGGCTACACCTTC
-	-	TRBV7-9	TRBJ2-5	CASSLGWTVETQYF	TGTGCCAGCAGCTTAGGGTGGACAGTTGAGACCCAGTACTTC
-	TRBD2	TRBV10-2	TRBJ2-1	CASQVTTSGGYNEQFF	TGCGCCAGTCAGGTTACTACTAGCGGGGGGTACAATGAGCAGTTCTTC
-	TRBD2	TRBV5-4	TRBJ2-3	CASSSPGLAISDTQYF	TGTGCCAGCAGCTCCCCGGGACTAGCGATTTCAGATACGCAGTATTTT
-	-	TRBV4-3	TRBJ2-3	CASSQVTSLADTQYF	TGCGCCAGCAGCCAAGTAACCAGTCTCGCAGATACGCAGTATTTT
-	-	TRBV27	TRBJ2-1	CASSLLAGSYNEQFF	TGTGCCAGCAGTTTATTGGCGGGATCCTACAATGAGCAGTTCTTC
-	TRBD1	TRBV5-1	TRBJ1-1	CASSSKPGTVMNTEAFF	TGCGCCAGCAGCTCGAAACCCGGGACAGTCATGAACACTGAAGCTTTCTTT
-	-	TRBV6-6	TRBJ1-2	CASSSRWEKSYGYTF	TGTGCCAGCAGTTCCAGGTGGGAGAAGAGCTATGGCTACACCTTC
once	TRBD1	TRBV7-2	TRBJ2-1	CASSRKTGAADNEQFF	TGTGCCAGCAGCCGCAAGACAGGGGCGGCGGACAATGAGCAGTTCTTC
-	-	TRBV18	TRBJ1-5	CASSPPSRGDQPQHF	TGTGCCAGCTCACCGCCCTCCAGGGGTGATCAGCCCCAGCATTTT
-	-	TRBV4-2	TRBJ2-5	CASSQYWGQAGGTQYF	TGTGCCAGCAGCCAGTATTGGGGGCAGGCCGGGGGGACCCAGTACTTC
-	TRBD1	TRBV27	TRBJ1-1	CASSSRQGTEAFF	TGTGCCAGCAGTTCACGACAGGGGACTGAAGCTTTCTTT
-	TRBD2	TRBV18	TRBJ2-7	CASSPPGLAGAYEQYF	TGTGCCAGCTCACCACCGGGACTAGCGGGAGCCTACGAGCAGTACTTC
-	-	TRBV7-2	TRBJ2-5	CASSSSARVEVPRETQYF	TGTGCCAGCAGCTCATCCGCGCGAGTAGAGGTTCCGAGAGAGACCCAGTACTTC
-	-	TRBV20-1	TRBJ1-6	CSARSGSPLHF	TGCAGTGCTAGATCCGGGTCACCCCTCCACTTT
few	TRBD2	TRBV7-2	TRBJ2-7	CASRAGGSYEQYF	TGTGCCAGCAGGGCGGGAGGCTCCTACGAGCAGTACTTC
-	-	TRBV4-3	TRBJ1-1	CASIEENTEAFF	TGCGCCAGCATAGAGGAGAACACTGAAGCTTTCTTT
-	TRBD2	TRBV9	TRBJ2-5	CASSPRRLAGSETQYF	TGTGCCAGCAGCCCCCGCCGGCTAGCGGGGTCAGAGACCCAGTACTTC